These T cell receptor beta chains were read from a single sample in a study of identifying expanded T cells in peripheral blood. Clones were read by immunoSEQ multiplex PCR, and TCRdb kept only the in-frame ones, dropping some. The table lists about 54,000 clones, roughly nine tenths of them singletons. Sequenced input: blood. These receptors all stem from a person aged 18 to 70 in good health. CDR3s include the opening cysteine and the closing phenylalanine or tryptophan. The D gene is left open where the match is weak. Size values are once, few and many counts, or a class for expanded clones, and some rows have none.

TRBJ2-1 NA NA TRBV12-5 CASGLATGNEQFF TGTGCTAGTGGTTTGGCGACGGGGAATGAGCAGTTCTTC
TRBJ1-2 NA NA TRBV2 CASSRTANGYTF TGTGCCAGCAGCAGGACGGCCAATGGCTACACCTTC
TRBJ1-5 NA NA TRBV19 CASRWGRDQPQHF TGTGCCAGTAGATGGGGACGGGATCAGCCCCAGCATTTT
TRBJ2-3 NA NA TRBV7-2 CASSRKPQTGSRTDTQYF TGTGCCAGCAGCCGAAAGCCCCAAACAGGGTCCCGCACAGATACGCAGTATTTT
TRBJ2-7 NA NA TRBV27 CASSRDHSYEQYF TGTGCCAGCAGCCGGGACCACTCCTACGAGCAGTACTTC
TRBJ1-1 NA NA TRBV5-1 CASSAQGGEAFF TGCGCCAGCAGCGCACAGGGTGGTGAAGCTTTCTTT
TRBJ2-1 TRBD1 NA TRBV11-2 CASSLASGGLGNEQFF TGTGCCAGCAGCTTAGCCTCAGGGGGCTTAGGCAATGAGCAGTTCTTC
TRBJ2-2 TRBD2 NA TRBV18 CASSPEASGSSGELFF TGTGCCAGCTCACCAGAGGCTAGCGGGAGCTCCGGGGAGCTGTTTTTT
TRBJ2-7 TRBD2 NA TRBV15 CATSRDRTSGRAGDEQYF TGTGCCACCAGCAGAGATCGGACTAGCGGGAGGGCCGGAGACGAGCAGTACTTC
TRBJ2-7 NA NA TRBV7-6 CASSQPPTYEQYF TGTGCCAGCAGTCAACCCCCCACCTACGAGCAGTACTTC
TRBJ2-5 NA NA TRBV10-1 CASSDGQGVEFLQETQYF TGCGCCAGCAGTGACGGGCAGGGAGTGGAGTTTCTCCAAGAGACCCAGTACTTC
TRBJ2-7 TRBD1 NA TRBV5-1 CASSLAGTGTYEQYF TGCGCCAGCAGCTTAGCCGGGACAGGGACCTACGAGCAGTACTTC
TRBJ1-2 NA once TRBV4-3 CASSQDTRRETNYGYTF TGCGCCAGCAGCCAAGACACCCGACGAGAGACTAACTATGGCTACACCTTC
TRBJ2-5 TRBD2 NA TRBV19 CASSPDWGLSLKETQYF TGTGCCAGTAGTCCCGATTGGGGACTAAGCTTAAAAGAGACCCAGTACTTC
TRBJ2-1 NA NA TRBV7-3 CASSLVRESGVFF TGTGCCAGCAGCTTAGTTAGGGAGTCGGGTGTGTTCTTC
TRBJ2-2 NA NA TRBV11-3 CASSHPGSPPGELFF TGTGCCAGCAGCCACCCGGGAAGTCCCCCCGGGGAGCTGTTTTTT
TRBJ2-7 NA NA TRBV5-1 CASSVLGGTYGQYF TGCGCCAGCAGCGTTCTGGGAGGAACCTACGGGCAGTACTTC
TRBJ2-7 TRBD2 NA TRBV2 CASLKGLANYEQYF TGTGCCAGCCTGAAAGGACTAGCGAACTACGAGCAGTACTTC
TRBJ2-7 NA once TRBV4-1 CASSQGPGAGYYEQYF TGCGCCAGCAGCCAAGGTCCGGGTGCAGGGTACTACGAGCAGTACTTC
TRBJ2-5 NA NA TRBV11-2 CASSSPRVQETQYF TGTGCCAGCAGCTCTCCTAGGGTTCAAGAGACCCAGTACTTC
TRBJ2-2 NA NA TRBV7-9 CASSLMSIANTGELFF TGTGCCAGCAGCTTAATGTCCATCGCGAACACCGGGGAGCTGTTTTTT
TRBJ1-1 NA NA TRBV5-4 CASNTGGENTEAFF TGTGCCAGCAACACGGGGGGCGAGAACACTGAAGCTTTCTTT
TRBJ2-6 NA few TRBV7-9 CASSFQGSGANVLTF TGTGCCAGCAGCTTTCAGGGGTCTGGGGCCAACGTCCTGACTTTC
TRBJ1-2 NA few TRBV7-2 CASTRQGYGYTF TGTGCCAGCACCCGTCAGGGGTATGGCTACACCTTC
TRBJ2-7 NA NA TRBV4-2 CASSQVWDSSYEQYF TGTGCCAGCAGCCAAGTCTGGGACTCCTCCTACGAGCAGTACTTC
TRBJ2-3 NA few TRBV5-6 CASSWTGDTQYF TGTGCCAGCAGCTGGACGGGAGATACGCAGTATTTT
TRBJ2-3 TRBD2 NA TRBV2 CASSDGLAIITDTQYF TGTGCCAGCAGTGATGGACTAGCGATTATCACAGATACGCAGTATTTT
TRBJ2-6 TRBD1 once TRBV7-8 CASSRSQARDRVYGANVLTF TGTGCCAGCAGCCGCAGCCAGGCACGGGACAGGGTTTATGGGGCCAACGTCCTGACTTTC
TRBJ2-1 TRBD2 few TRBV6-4 CASSPAGGGEQFF TGTGCCAGCAGTCCGGCGGGAGGGGGTGAGCAGTTCTTC
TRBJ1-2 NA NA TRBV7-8 CASSLAPMAGPAYGYTF TGTGCCAGCAGCTTAGCGCCTATGGCAGGGCCCGCCTATGGCTACACCTTC
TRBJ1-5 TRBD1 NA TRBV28 CASSQQGAGQPQHF TGTGCCAGCAGTCAACAGGGGGCGGGTCAGCCCCAGCATTTT
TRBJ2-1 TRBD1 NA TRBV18 CASSPKGQALSEQFF TGTGCCAGCTCACCAAAGGGACAGGCCCTTAGTGAGCAGTTCTTC
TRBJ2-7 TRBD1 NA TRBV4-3 CASSLGTALDEQYF TGCGCCAGCAGCCTAGGGACAGCGTTGGACGAGCAGTACTTC
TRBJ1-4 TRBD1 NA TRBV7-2 CASSPGGTGSQKLFF TGTGCCAGCAGCCCTGGGGGGACAGGGTCACAAAAACTGTTTTTT
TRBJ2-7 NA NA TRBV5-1 CASSFAPGPSYEQYF TGCGCCAGCAGCTTCGCACCGGGACCGTCCTACGAGCAGTACTTC
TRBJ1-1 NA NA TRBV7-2 CASSLDSSHTEAFF TGTGCCAGCAGCTTAGATTCCAGTCACACTGAAGCTTTCTTT
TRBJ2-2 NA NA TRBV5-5 CASSLNTDTGELFF TGTGCCAGCAGCTTGAATACCGACACCGGGGAGCTGTTTTTT
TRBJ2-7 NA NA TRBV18 CASSPTDDSYEQYF TGTGCCAGCTCACCGACGGACGACTCCTACGAGCAGTACTTC
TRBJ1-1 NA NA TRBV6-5 CASSYANEAFF TGTGCCAGCAGTTACGCAAATGAAGCTTTCTTT
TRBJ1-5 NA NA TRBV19 CASSIVSGLDQPQHF TGTGCCAGTAGTATTGTAAGCGGGTTGGATCAGCCCCAGCATTTT
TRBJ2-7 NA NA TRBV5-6 CASSSGLLQYF TGTGCCAGCAGCTCTGGACTGTTGCAGTACTTC
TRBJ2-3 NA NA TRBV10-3 CAISPQGSDTQYF TGTGCCATCAGTCCCCAGGGTTCGGATACGCAGTATTTT
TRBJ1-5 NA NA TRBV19 CASSPLAGQPLQPQHF TGTGCCAGTAGTCCCTTAGCCGGACAGCCCCTCCAGCCCCAGCATTTT
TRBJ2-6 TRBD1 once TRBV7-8 CASSPLHTGGATGANVLTF TGTGCCAGCAGCCCTCTCCACACAGGGGGCGCGACTGGGGCCAACGTCCTGACTTTC
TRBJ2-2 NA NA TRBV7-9 CASSHTGTEHRMNTGELFF TGTGCCAGCAGCCATACCGGGACTGAGCACCGCATGAACACCGGGGAGCTGTTTTTT
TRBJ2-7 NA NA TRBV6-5 CASSRGRGEQYF TGTGCCAGCAGCCGAGGACGTGGCGAGCAGTACTTC
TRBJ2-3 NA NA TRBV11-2 CASSRTTNSDTQYF TGTGCCAGCAGCCGCACTACCAATAGCGATACGCAGTATTTT
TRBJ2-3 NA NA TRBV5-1 CASGLKQGKGTDTQYF TGCGCCAGCGGCTTGAAACAGGGTAAGGGCACAGATACGCAGTATTTT
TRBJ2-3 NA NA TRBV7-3 CASRPSGTDTQYF TGTGCCAGTCGGCCTAGCGGCACAGATACGCAGTATTTT